This TCR beta chain was sequenced during a study of blood T cell repertoires in COVID-19. Background on the study: COVID-19 samples, acute and convalescent, were from the United States, Italy and Spain. PBMCs, B-cell-depleted T cells, or T cells provided the cDNA or gDNA that made up the material.

Authors' methods: Estimation of nucleated cell counts was performed using reference gene primer amplification. TCRdb keeps only in-frame clones here, not all; method: immunoSEQ multiplex PCR. V and J calls and clone size are as listed in that table; D and trimming were resolved from the DNA. The table includes 360,000 or so clones, approximately 89% detected once. Remarks on this clone: An end of the junction does not agree with germline; a read error may underlie this.

The CDR3 length is 15 residues. CDR1 and CDR2 from the germline V gene are SGHDN and FVKESK. Seattle participants joined during active infection and were tracked over time. What was sequenced was peripheral blood. The TCR was taken from a woman aged 55-69 years with COVID-19, enrolled during active disease. The gene calls are TRBV14 and TRBJ2-2, with 10 positions matching TRBD1. The CDR3, as DNA: TGTGCCAGCAGCCGACAGGGGGCGAAAACCGGGGAGCTGTTTTTT. Its translation is CASSRQGAKTGELFF. The variable domain in full, with the rest retrieved from reference TRBV14 and TRBJ2-2, is EAGVTQFPSHSVIEKGQTVTLRCDPISGHDNLYWYRRVMGKEIKFLLHFVKESKQDESGMPNNRFLAERTGGTYSTLKVQPAELEDSGVYFCASSRQGAKTGELFFGEGSRLTVL.